There are a few counts of the clone carrying this TCR beta chain. These data originate in a study of blood T cells in healthy people across ages. CDR3 length equals 16 residues. Germline values: CDR1 SEHNR, CDR2 FQNEAQ (reference sequence). V was pared by 4 bases and J by 4 bases, with 10 bases of the junction left unmatched. Researchers report isolating at least 6 million PBMCs per sample. Total RNA was extracted at no less than 6 micrograms per sample. With a J-beta primer mix and a sample-barcoded 5' primer, a second PCR ran 7 to 11 cycles. Per sample, CDR3-containing paired-end reads numbered at least 2.5 million. Each CDR3 protein is one row after TCRdb ran MiXCR on the 5' RACE reads. The sample has fewer than 2,000,000 distinct CDR3 sequences; about two fifths are singletons.

The rearrangement uses TRBV7-9 and TRBJ2-3; 8 bases are shared with TRBD1. This clonotype was sampled from a human donor in good health. The sample consisted of blood. This chain's CDR3 is CASSSNSGQGADTQYF. CDR3 nucleotides: TGTGCCAGCAGCTCCAATTCCGGACAGGGAGCAGATACGCAGTATTTT.